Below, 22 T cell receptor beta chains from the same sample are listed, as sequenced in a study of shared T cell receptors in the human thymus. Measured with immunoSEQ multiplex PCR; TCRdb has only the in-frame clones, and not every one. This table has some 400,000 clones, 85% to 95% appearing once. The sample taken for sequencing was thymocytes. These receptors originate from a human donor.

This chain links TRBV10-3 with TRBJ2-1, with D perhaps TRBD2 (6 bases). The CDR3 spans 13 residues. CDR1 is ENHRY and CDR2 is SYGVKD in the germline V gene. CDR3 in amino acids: CATAGWNYNEQFF. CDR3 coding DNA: TGTGCGACGGCGGGATGGAACTACAATGAGCAGTTCTTC.

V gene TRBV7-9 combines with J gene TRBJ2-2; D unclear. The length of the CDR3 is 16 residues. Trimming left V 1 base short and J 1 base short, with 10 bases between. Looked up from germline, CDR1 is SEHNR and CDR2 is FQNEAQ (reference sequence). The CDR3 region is CASSLDQFWNTGELFF. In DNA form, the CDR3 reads TGTGCCAGCAGCTTAGATCAGTTCTGGAACACCGGGGAGCTGTTTTTT.

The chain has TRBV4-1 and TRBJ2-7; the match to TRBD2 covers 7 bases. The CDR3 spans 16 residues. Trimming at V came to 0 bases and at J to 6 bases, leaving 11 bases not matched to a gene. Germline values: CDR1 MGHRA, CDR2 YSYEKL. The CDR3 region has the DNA TGCGCCAGCAGCCAAGATTGGGGGGGAGGGCAGCGCGAGCAGTACTTC. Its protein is CASSQDWGGGQREQYF.

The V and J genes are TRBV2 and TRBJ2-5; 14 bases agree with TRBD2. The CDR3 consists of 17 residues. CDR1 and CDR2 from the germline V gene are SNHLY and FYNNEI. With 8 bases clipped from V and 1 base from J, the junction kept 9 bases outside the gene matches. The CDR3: CASDIIGLAGGQETQYF. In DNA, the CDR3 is TGTGCCAGCGACATTATTGGACTAGCGGGGGGCCAAGAGACCCAGTACTTC.

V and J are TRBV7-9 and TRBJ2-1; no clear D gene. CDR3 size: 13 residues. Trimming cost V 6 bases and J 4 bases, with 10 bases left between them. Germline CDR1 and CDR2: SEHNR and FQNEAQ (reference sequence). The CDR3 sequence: CASRPRQYNEQFF. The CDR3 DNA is TGTGCCAGCAGACCAAGACAATACAATGAGCAGTTCTTC.

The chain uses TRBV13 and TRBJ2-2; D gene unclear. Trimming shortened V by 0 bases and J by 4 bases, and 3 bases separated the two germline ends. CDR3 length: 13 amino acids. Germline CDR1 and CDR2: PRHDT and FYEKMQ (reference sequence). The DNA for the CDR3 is TGTGCCAGCAGCTTAGGTTCCACCGGGGAGCTGTTTTTT. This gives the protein CASSLGSTGELFF.

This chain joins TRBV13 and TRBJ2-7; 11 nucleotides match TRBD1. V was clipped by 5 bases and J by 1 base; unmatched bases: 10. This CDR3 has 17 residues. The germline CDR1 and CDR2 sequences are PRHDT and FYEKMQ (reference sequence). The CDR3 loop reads CASSPSIGTGGSYEQYF. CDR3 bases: TGTGCCAGCAGCCCCTCTATAGGGACAGGGGGATCCTACGAGCAGTACTTC. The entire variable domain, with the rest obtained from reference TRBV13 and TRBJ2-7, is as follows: AAGVIQSPRHLIKEKRETATLKCYPIPRHDTVYWYQQGPGQDPQFLISFYEKMQSDKGSIPDRFSAQQFSDYHSELNMSSLELGDSALYFCASSPSIGTGGSYEQYFGPGTRLTVT.

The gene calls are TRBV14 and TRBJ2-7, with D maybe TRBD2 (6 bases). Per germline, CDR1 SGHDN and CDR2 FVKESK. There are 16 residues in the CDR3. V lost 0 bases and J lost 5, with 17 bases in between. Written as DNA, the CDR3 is TGTGCCAGCAGCCAAGACCCCCACCCCGGGAGCCACGAGCAGTACTTC. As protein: CASSQDPHPGSHEQYF.

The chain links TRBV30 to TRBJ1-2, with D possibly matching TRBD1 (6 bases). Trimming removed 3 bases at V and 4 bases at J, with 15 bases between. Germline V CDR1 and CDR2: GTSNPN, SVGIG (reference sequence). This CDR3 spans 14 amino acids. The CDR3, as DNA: TGTGCCTGGAGGGGTAGGACAGTGGGCTATGGCTACACCTTC. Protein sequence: CAWRGRTVGYGYTF.

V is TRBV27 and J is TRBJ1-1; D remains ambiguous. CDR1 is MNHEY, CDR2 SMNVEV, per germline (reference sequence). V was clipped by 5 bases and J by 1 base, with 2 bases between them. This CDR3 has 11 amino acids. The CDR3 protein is CASSTNTEAFF. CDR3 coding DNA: TGTGCCAGCAGTACGAACACTGAAGCTTTCTTT.

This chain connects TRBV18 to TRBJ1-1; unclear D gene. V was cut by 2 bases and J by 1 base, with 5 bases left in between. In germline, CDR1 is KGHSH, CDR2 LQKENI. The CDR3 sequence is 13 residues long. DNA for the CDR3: TGTGCCAGCTCACCATTGGGGAACACTGAAGCTTTCTTT. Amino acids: CASSPLGNTEAFF. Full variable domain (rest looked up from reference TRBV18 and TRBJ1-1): NAGVMQNPRHLVRRRGQEARLRCSPMKGHSHVYWYRQLPEEGLKFMVYLQKENIIDESGMPKERFSAEFPKEGPSILRIQQVVRGDSAAYFCASSPLGNTEAFFGQGTRLTVV.

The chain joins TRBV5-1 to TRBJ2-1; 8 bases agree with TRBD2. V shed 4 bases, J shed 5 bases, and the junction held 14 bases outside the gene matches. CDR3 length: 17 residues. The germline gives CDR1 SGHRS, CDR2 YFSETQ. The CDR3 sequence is CASSRTLRREANNEQFF. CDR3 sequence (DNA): TGCGCCAGCAGCCGCACCTTACGGCGGGAGGCCAACAATGAGCAGTTCTTC.

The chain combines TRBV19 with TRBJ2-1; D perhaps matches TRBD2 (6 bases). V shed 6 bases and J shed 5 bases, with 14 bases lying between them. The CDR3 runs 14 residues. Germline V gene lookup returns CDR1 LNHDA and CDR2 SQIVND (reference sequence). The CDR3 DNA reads TGTGCCAGTAGGACCCTTAGCGGTGACAATGAGCAGTTCTTC. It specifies CASRTLSGDNEQFF.

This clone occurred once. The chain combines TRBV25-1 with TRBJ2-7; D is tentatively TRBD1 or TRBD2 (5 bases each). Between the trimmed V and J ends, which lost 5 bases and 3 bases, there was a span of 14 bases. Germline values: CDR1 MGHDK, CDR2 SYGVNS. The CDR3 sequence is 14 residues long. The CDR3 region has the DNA TGTGCCAGCAGTCCACTAGGGGCCCGCTACGAGCAGTACTTC. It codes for CASSPLGARYEQYF.

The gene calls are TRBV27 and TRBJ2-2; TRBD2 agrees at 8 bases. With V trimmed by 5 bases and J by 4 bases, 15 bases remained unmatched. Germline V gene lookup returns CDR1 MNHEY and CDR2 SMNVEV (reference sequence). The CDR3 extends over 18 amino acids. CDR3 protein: CASSPRTSRISGTGELFF. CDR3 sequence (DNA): TGTGCCAGCAGTCCCCGGACTAGCAGGATTTCGGGCACCGGGGAGCTGTTTTTT.

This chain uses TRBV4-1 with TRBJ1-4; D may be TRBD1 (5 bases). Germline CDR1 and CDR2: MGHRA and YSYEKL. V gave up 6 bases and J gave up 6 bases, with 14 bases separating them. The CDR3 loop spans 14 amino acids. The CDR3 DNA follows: TGCGCCAGCAGGCACCGGGACCGGGATGAAAAACTGTTTTTT. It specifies CASRHRDRDEKLFF.

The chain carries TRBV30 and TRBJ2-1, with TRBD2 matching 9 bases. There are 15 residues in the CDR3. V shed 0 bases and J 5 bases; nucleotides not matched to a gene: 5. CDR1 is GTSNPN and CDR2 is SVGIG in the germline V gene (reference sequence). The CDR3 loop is CAWSVAGGGHNEQFF. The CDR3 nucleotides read TGTGCCTGGAGTGTTGCGGGAGGGGGCCACAATGAGCAGTTCTTC.

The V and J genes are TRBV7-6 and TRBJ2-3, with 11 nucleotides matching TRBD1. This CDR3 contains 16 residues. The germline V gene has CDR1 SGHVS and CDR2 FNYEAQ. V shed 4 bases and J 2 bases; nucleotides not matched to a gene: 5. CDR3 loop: CASSSGQGVATDTQYF. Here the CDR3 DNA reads TGTGCCAGCAGCTCGGGACAGGGGGTAGCCACAGATACGCAGTATTTT.

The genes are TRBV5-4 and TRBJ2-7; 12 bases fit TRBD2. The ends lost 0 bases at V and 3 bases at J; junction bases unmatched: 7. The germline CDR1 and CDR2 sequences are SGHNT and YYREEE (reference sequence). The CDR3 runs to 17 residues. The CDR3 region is CASSLGSSGRGFYEQYF. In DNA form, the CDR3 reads TGTGCCAGCAGCTTGGGATCTAGCGGGAGGGGGTTCTACGAGCAGTACTTC.

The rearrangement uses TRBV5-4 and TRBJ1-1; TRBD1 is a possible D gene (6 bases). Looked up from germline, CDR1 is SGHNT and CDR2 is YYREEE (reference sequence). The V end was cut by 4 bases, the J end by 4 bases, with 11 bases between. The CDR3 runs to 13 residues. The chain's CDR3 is CASSPGGPTEAFF. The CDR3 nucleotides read TGTGCCAGCAGCCCGGGGGGGCCCACTGAAGCTTTCTTT.

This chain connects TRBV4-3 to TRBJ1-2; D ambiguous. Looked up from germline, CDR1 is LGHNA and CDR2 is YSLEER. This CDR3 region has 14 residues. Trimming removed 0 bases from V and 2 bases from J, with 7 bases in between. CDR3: CASSQDSGNYGYTF. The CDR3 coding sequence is TGCGCCAGCAGCCAAGATTCCGGGAACTATGGCTACACCTTC.

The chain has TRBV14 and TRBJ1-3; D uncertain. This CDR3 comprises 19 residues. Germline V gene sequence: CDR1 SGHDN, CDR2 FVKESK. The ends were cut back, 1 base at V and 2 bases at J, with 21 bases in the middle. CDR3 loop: CASSQVEGSRRWTGNTIYF. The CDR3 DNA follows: TGTGCCAGCAGCCAAGTAGAGGGTAGTAGGAGATGGACTGGAAACACCATATATTTT. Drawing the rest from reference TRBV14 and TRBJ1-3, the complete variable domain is EAGVTQFPSHSVIEKGQTVTLRCDPISGHDNLYWYRRVMGKEIKFLLHFVKESKQDESGMPNNRFLAERTGGTYSTLKVQPAELEDSGVYFCASSQVEGSRRWTGNTIYFGEGSWLTVV.